These 19 T cell receptor beta chains were sequenced from one sample in a study of T cell responses to AZD1222 COVID-19 vaccine. Data came from immunoSEQ multiplex PCR; TCRdb stores just in-frame clones and leaves some out. The table records approximately 67,000 clones, about 88% of them present only once. The sequencing here drew on peripheral blood, taken 28 days after the second AZD1222 dose. Receptors were obtained from an adult who received the AZD1222 COVID-19 vaccine.

The chain couples TRBV7-3 to TRBJ1-1; D is ambiguous. Germline CDR1 is SGHTA and CDR2 is FQGTGA. This CDR3 is 13 amino acids long. V dropped 4 bases and J dropped 0 bases, with 6 bases sitting between them. The CDR3 loop is CASSWTVNTEAFF. The CDR3, as DNA: TGTGCCAGCAGCTGGACGGTGAACACTGAAGCTTTCTTT.

Concerning this clone: The sample contains more than one DNA sequence encoding this CDR3. The chain is built from TRBV5-4 and TRBJ1-2; 7 bases align to TRBD1. The CDR3 has 14 amino acids. V lost 0 bases to trimming and J lost 4 bases; unmatched junction nucleotides: 3. Germline V lookup: CDR1 SGHNT, CDR2 YYREEE (reference sequence). For the CDR3, the DNA is TGTGCCAGCAGCTTGGACAGGGGTGCCTATGGCTACACCTTC. Protein product: CASSLDRGAYGYTF.

This chain joins TRBV12-3 or TRBV12-4 and TRBJ2-7; D is uncertain. This CDR3 is 12 amino acids long. Trimming took off 3 bases at V and 1 base at J, with 4 bases between the two ends. CDR3 region: CASSFWSYEQYF. The CDR3 nucleotides are TGTGCCAGCAGTTTCTGGTCCTACGAGCAGTACTTC.

This chain uses TRBV4-2 with TRBJ1-2, with 7 bases aligning to TRBD1. Unmatched junction bases numbered 6, after V lost 1 base and J lost 4 bases. The CDR3 is 15 residues long. Germline V lookup: CDR1 LGHNA, CDR2 YNFKEQ. The CDR3 sequence: CASSQGDSATYGYTF. DNA of the CDR3: TGTGCCAGCAGCCAAGGGGACAGTGCAACCTATGGCTACACCTTC.

This clone was seen once. V gene TRBV19 combines with J gene TRBJ2-3; 14 bases map to TRBD2. The length of the CDR3 is 18 residues. J lost 3 bases, V lost 6 bases, and 11 bases had no gene match. Germline V lookup: CDR1 LNHDA, CDR2 SQIVND (reference sequence). In DNA form, the CDR3 reads TGTGCCAGTAGCGACCAAGCCGGACTAGCGGGAGGAACAGATACGCAGTATTTT. This gives the protein CASSDQAGLAGGTDTQYF.

V gene TRBV6-6 combines with J gene TRBJ2-7, with D perhaps TRBD1 or TRBD2 (5 bases each). Germline-derived CDR1 and CDR2 are MNHNY and SVGAGI (reference sequence). The V end lost 2 bases, the J end lost 1 base, and 9 bases lay between the germline ends. The CDR3 loop spans 14 amino acids. CDR3 nucleotide sequence: TGTGCCAGCAGTTACCGGGACGGTTCCTACGAGCAGTACTTC. This gives the protein CASSYRDGSYEQYF.

The V and J genes are TRBV19 and TRBJ1-2; D might be TRBD1 (5 bases). In germline, CDR1 is LNHDA, CDR2 SQIVND (reference sequence). CDR3 length: 14 residues. The V and J ends lost 7 bases and 0 bases respectively, with 12 bases between them. The CDR3 loop reads CASIPTDPNYGYTF. As DNA, the CDR3 is TGTGCCAGTATCCCGACAGATCCTAACTATGGCTACACCTTC. Together with reference TRBV19 and TRBJ1-2, the CDR3 gives the full variable domain: DGGITQSPKYLFRKEGQNVTLSCEQNLNHDAMYWYRQDPGQGLRLIYYSQIVNDFQKGDIAEGYSVSREKKESFPLTVTSAQKNPTAFYLCASIPTDPNYGYTFGSGTRLTVV.

The chain has TRBV7-9 and TRBJ2-5; 8 bases line up with TRBD2. CDR3 length: 15 amino acids. Germline V gene data show CDR1 as SEHNR and CDR2 as FQNEAQ (reference sequence). The ends lost 3 bases at V and 2 bases at J; junction bases unmatched: 5. The DNA for the CDR3 is TGTGCCAGCAGCTTGGCGGGGGGAGGGCAAGAGACCCAGTACTTC. Translating it yields CASSLAGGGQETQYF.

This chain connects TRBV29-1 to TRBJ2-7; D may be TRBD2 (7 bases). The CDR3 consists of 12 residues. The germline V gene has CDR1 SQVTM and CDR2 ANQGSEA. CDR3 sequence reads: CSALGGAEEQYF. The CDR3 nucleotides read TGCAGTGCCTTGGGGGGGGCAGAAGAGCAGTACTTC.

The CDR3 sequence: CATHLDRASTEAFF. The CDR3 region has the DNA TGTGCCACTCACCTGGACAGGGCGAGCACTGAAGCTTTCTTT. The V and J genes are TRBV15 and TRBJ1-1; 8 bases map to TRBD1. Germline-derived CDR1 and CDR2 are LNHNV and YYDKDF (reference sequence). J gave up 4 bases and V 9 bases, and 10 bases lay outside the gene matches. The CDR3 loop spans 14 amino acids.

This chain connects TRBV24-1 to TRBJ1-4; TRBD1 is a possible D gene (5 bases). The CDR3 totals 17 residues. Trimming pared 2 bases from V and 5 bases from J, leaving 17 bases between. Germline loops: CDR1 KGHDR, CDR2 SFDVKD. The CDR3: CATSDCRMAGLNEKLFF. The CDR3 region has the DNA TGTGCCACCAGTGATTGCCGGATGGCAGGGTTAAATGAAAAACTGTTTTTT.

The chain couples TRBV6-2 or TRBV6-3 to TRBJ1-5; D remains ambiguous. This CDR3 has 15 residues. Looked up from germline, CDR1 is MNHEY and CDR2 is SVGEGT. V gave up 3 bases and J gave up 4 bases, with 13 bases separating them. The CDR3 loop is CASSYMGSGNQPQHF. CDR3 DNA: TGTGCCAGCAGTTATATGGGGTCGGGGAATCAGCCCCAGCATTTT.

The gene calls are TRBV7-3 and TRBJ2-1, with 10 bases that match TRBD2. The CDR3 is 15 residues long. The junction had 3 bases not matched to a gene; V was cut back by 5 bases and J by 2 bases. Germline CDR1 is SGHTA and CDR2 is FQGTGA. The CDR3 nucleotides are TGTGCCAGCAGCCTACTAGCGGGGACCTACAATGAGCAGTTCTTC. Amino acids: CASSLLAGTYNEQFF. Full variable domain (remainder filled in from reference TRBV7-3 and TRBJ2-1): GAGVSQTPSNKVTEKGKYVELRCDPISGHTALYWYRQSLGQGPEFLIYFQGTGAADDSGLPNDRFFAVRPEGSVSTLKIQRTERGDSAVYLCASSLLAGTYNEQFFGPGTRLTVL.

The chain recombines TRBV6-5 with TRBJ2-7; no definite D call. This CDR3 has 11 amino acids. V dropped 2 bases and J dropped 6 bases, with 5 bases sitting between them. Germline CDR1 is MNHEY and CDR2 is SVGAGI. The CDR3 here is CASSYLGEQYF. The CDR3 nucleotides read TGTGCCAGCAGTTACCTGGGCGAGCAGTACTTC.

The gene calls are TRBV11-2 and TRBJ2-7; 9 bases line up with TRBD2. This CDR3 region has 16 residues. Trimming cost V 5 bases and J 5 bases; bases outside gene matches: 13. Germline lookup yields CDR1 SGHAT and CDR2 FQNNGV. The CDR3 coding sequence is TGTGCCAGCAGCCCGTCCGGGACTAGCATGTGGCACGAGCAGTACTTC. Translation gives CASSPSGTSMWHEQYF.

V is TRBV11-1 and J is TRBJ2-2, with D perhaps matching TRBD1 (7 bases). The CDR3 is 14 amino acids. The V and J ends lost 5 bases and 7 bases respectively, with 14 bases between them. Germline assignment: CDR1 SGHAT and CDR2 FQDESV (reference sequence). The CDR3 loop is CASSLEGAGGELFF. CDR3 nucleotides: TGTGCCAGCAGCCTGGAGGGGGCCGGCGGGGAGCTGTTTTTT.

This clone appeared a single time. The chain employs TRBV3-1 (or the pseudogene TRBV3-2) and TRBJ2-1; 10 nucleotides align to TRBD2. V shed 3 bases, J shed 4 bases, and the junction held 12 bases outside the gene matches. This CDR3 region has 18 residues. The germline V gene has CDR1 LGHDT and CDR2 YNNKEL (reference sequence). In DNA form, the CDR3 reads TGTGCCAGCAGCCAGCGGGGCGTAGCTAGCGGGGGTTACAATGAGCAGTTCTTC. It translates to CASSQRGVASGGYNEQFF.

The rearrangement links TRBV5-1 to TRBJ2-2, with TRBD1 identical over 10 bases. The trim removed 4 bases at V and 7 bases at J, leaving 4 bases unmatched. Germline V gives CDR1 SGHRS, CDR2 YFSETQ. The CDR3 is 14 amino acids. CDR3 sequence: CASSRDRGNGELFF. The CDR3 DNA sequence: TGCGCCAGCAGCCGGGACAGGGGAAACGGGGAGCTGTTTTTT. Combining the CDR3 with reference TRBV5-1 and TRBJ2-2 gives the whole variable domain KAGVTQTPRYLIKTRGQQVTLSCSPISGHRSVSWYQQTPGQGLQFLFEYFSETQRNKGNFPGRFSGRQFSNSRSEMNVSTLELGDSALYLCASSRDRGNGELFFGEGSRLTVL.

V usage is TRBV7-9 and J usage is TRBJ2-3, with 11 bases that match TRBD2. V lost 5 bases, J lost 6 bases, and 7 bases stayed unmatched. Germline V lookup: CDR1 SEHNR, CDR2 FQNEAQ (reference sequence). The length of the CDR3 is 15 residues. CDR3 bases: TGTGCCAGCAGCCAATCTAGCGGGAGGTGGGATACGCAGTATTTT. Protein product: CASSQSSGRWDTQYF. Drawing the rest from reference TRBV7-9 and TRBJ2-3, the complete variable domain is DTGVSQNPRHKITKRGQNVTFRCDPISEHNRLYWYRQTLGQGPEFLTYFQNEAQLEKSRLLSDRFSAERPKGSFSTLEIQRTEQGDSAMYLCASSQSSGRWDTQYFGPGTRLTVL.